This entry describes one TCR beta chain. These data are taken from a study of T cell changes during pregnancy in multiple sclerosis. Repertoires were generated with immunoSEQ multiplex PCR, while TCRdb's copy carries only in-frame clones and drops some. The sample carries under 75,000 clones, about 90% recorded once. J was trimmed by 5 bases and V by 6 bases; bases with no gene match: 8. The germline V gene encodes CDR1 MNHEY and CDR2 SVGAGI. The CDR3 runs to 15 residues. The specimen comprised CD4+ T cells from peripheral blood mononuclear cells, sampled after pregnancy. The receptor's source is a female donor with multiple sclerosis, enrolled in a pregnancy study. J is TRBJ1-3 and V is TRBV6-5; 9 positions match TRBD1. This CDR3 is CASSRPGTGRNTIYF. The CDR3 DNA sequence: TGTGCCAGCAGCCGACCGGGGACAGGGAGAAACACCATATATTTT.